The rows below give T cell receptor beta chains drawn from one sample of a study of shared clonotypes between healthy human individuals. The assay was immunoSEQ multiplex PCR, and TCRdb's table has in-frame clones only and misses some. The data contain under 1 million clones, about 91% of them singletons. Source material: naive CD8+ T cells sorted from blood. The receptors were sampled from a man aged 25-45 years in good health. Each CDR3 is given with its conserved first and last residue. Each record gives: V gene, J gene, D gene, CDR3 DNA, CDR3 protein. D genes are given only for firm matches.

V: TRBV4-1; J: TRBJ2-1; D: TRBD2; DNA: TGCGCCAGCAGCCTCCTAGCGGGAGTTGGCCATGAGCAGTTCTTC; CDR3: CASSLLAGVGHEQFF
V: TRBV14; J: TRBJ2-3; D: -; DNA: TGTGCCAGCAGCCAACAGAATGGGGGAAGCACAGATACGCAGTATTTT; CDR3: CASSQQNGGSTDTQYF
V: TRBV30; J: TRBJ1-5; D: TRBD1; DNA: TGTGCCTGGAGTGAATGGGGTAGGGGGACAGGGAACAATCAGCCCCAGCATTTT; CDR3: CAWSEWGRGTGNNQPQHF
V: TRBV27; J: TRBJ1-1; D: -; DNA: TGTGCCAGCAGTCCGTTCGGGGGTTCTGAAGCTTTCTTT; CDR3: CASSPFGGSEAFF
V: TRBV29-1; J: TRBJ2-7; D: TRBD2; DNA: TGCAGCGTTGAGCCCAGCGGGAGCAACGAGCAGTACTTC; CDR3: CSVEPSGSNEQYF
V: TRBV9; J: TRBJ1-2; D: -; DNA: TGTGCCAGCAGCGCCGGGCCTAGGGGGGAGGGCTACACCTTC; CDR3: CASSAGPRGEGYTF
V: TRBV7-9; J: TRBJ1-1; D: -; DNA: TGTGCCAGCAGACCCGGGGTGCAAAACACTGAAGCTTTCTTT; CDR3: CASRPGVQNTEAFF
V: TRBV6-1; J: TRBJ2-7; D: -; DNA: TGTGCCAGCAGTGAATGGGGGGAGCAGTACTTC; CDR3: CASSEWGEQYF
V: TRBV2; J: TRBJ1-2; D: -; DNA: TGTGCCAGCAGTGAACTGGGGACCCAAACTATCTATGGCTACACCTTC; CDR3: CASSELGTQTIYGYTF
V: TRBV27; J: TRBJ1-1; D: TRBD1; DNA: TGTGCCAGCAGTCTTCTTCCCCCGACAGGGGGGTTTGTTGAAGCTTTCTTT; CDR3: CASSLLPPTGGFVEAFF
V: TRBV11-2; J: TRBJ1-2; D: TRBD1; DNA: TGTGCCAGCAGCCCAGGGGGGGATTTCTTCTATGGCTACACCTTC; CDR3: CASSPGGDFFYGYTF
V: TRBV7-3; J: TRBJ2-3; D: TRBD2; DNA: TGTGCCAGCAGCTTAGGGGTCACTAGCGGAGGAGATACGCAGTATTTT; CDR3: CASSLGVTSGGDTQYF
V: TRBV30; J: TRBJ1-1; D: TRBD1; DNA: TGTGCCTGGAGTCGACAGGGGAACACTGAAGCTTTCTTT; CDR3: CAWSRQGNTEAFF
V: TRBV15; J: TRBJ2-4; D: TRBD2; DNA: TGTGCCACCAGTCCTTCCTTAGCGGGCCTAGCCAAAAACATTCAGTACTTC; CDR3: CATSPSLAGLAKNIQYF
V: TRBV11-2; J: TRBJ2-2; D: TRBD1; DNA: TGTGCCAGCAGGGGGACAGAGAACACCGGGGAGCTGTTTTTT; CDR3: CASRGTENTGELFF
V: TRBV13; J: TRBJ1-5; D: -; DNA: TGTGCCAGCAGCGCGGGCCGCGATAGCAATCAGCCCCAGCATTTT; CDR3: CASSAGRDSNQPQHF
V: TRBV6-1; J: TRBJ2-7; D: -; DNA: TGTGCCAGCAGTGAAACGATGACCTACGAGCAGTACTTC; CDR3: CASSETMTYEQYF